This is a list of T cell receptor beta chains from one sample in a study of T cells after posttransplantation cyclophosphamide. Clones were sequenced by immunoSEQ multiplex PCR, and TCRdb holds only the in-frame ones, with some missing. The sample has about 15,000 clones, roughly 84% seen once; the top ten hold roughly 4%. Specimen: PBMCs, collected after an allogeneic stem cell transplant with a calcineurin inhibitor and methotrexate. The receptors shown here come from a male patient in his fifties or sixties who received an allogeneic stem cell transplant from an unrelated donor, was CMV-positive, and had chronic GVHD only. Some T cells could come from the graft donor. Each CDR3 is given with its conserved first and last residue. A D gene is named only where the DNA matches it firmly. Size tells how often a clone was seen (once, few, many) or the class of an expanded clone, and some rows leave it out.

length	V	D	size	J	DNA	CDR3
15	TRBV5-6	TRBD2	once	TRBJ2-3	TGTGCCAGCAGCCCGACTAGCGGGGTGGCAGATACGCAGTATTTT	CASSPTSGVADTQYF
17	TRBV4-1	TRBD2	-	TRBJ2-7	TGCGCCAGCAATCCAACCCTCGTAGCGGGGTTCTCCTACGAGCAGTACTTC	CASNPTLVAGFSYEQYF
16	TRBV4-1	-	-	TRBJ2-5	TGCGCCAGCAGCCGATACGGGAACACCAACCAAGAGACCCAGTACTTC	CASSRYGNTNQETQYF
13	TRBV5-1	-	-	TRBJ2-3	TGCGCCAGCAGCCCAGGGAGCACAGATACGCAGTATTTT	CASSPGSTDTQYF
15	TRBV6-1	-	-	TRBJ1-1	TGTGCCAGCAGTGGGGAAGTGGGAGAGAACACTGAAGCTTTCTTT	CASSGEVGENTEAFF
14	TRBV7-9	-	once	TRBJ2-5	TGTGCCAGCAGCTTAGTGGGAGCTCAAGAGACCCAGTACTTC	CASSLVGAQETQYF
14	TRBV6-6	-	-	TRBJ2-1	TGTGCCAGTCACCCCGGCGGGCCCCCTAGAAAGCAGTTCTTC	CASHPGGPPRKQFF
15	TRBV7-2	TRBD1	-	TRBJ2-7	TGTGCCAGCAGCTTCTCGGGACAGGGGGCTTACGAGCAGTACTTC	CASSFSGQGAYEQYF
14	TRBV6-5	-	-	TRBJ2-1	TGTGCCAGCAGTTCAGTCGGGGGATACAATGAGCAGTTCTTC	CASSSVGGYNEQFF
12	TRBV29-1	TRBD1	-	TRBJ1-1	TGCAGCGTGCAGGGACAGGGCACTGAAGCTTTCTTT	CSVQGQGTEAFF
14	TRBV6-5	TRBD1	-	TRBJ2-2	TGTGCCAGCAGGCGACAGGGGTACACCGGGGAGCTGTTTTTT	CASRRQGYTGELFF
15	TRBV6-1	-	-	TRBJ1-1	TGTGCCAGCAGCCCTACTAACAGGGTAGGCACTGAAGCTTTCTTT	CASSPTNRVGTEAFF
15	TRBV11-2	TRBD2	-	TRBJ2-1	TGTGCCAGCAGCTCGTTAGCGGGAGGGCTTAATGAGCAGTTCTTC	CASSSLAGGLNEQFF
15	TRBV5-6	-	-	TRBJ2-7	TGTGCCAGCAGCTTGGTCTCTAGCTCCACCTACGAGCAGTACTTC	CASSLVSSSTYEQYF
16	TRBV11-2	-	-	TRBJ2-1	TGTGCCAGCAGCTTCCTCTCTATAAGCTCCTACAATGAGCAGTTCTTC	CASSFLSISSYNEQFF
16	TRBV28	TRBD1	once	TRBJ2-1	TGTGCCAGCAGTTCCACCGGGACAGGGATCGACAATGAGCAGTTCTTC	CASSSTGTGIDNEQFF
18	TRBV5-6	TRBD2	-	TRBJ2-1	TGTGCCAGCAGCTATCGAATGGGACTAGCGGGAGTGTCCCTTGAGCAGTTCTTC	CASSYRMGLAGVSLEQFF
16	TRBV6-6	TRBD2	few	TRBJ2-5	TGTGCCAGCAGTTATACCGGACTAGCGGTGGGAGAGACCCAGTACTTC	CASSYTGLAVGETQYF